A selection of T cell receptor beta chains follows, all from one sample in a study of cytomegalovirus exposure and HLA in healthy donors. TCRdb keeps only in-frame clones here, not all; method: immunoSEQ multiplex PCR. The data hold roughly 120,000 clones, with 9.5% observed a single time. Sequencing was done on a sample of PBMCs. The receptors stem from a man aged 30-40 years in good health and CMV-seronegative. Each CDR3 is given with its conserved first and last residue. Fields, in order: CDR3 DNA, CDR3 protein, J gene, clone size, V gene, D gene. D genes are given only for firm matches. The size entry is marked missing in some rows and otherwise reads once, few, many or a size class.

DNA: TGTGCCAGCTCACCACGGGACAGGGGAGGCACTGAAGCTTTCTTT
CDR3: CASSPRDRGGTEAFF
J: TRBJ1-1
size: .
V: TRBV18
D: TRBD1

DNA: TGTGCCAGCAGCGTAGGGGGAGAACGGACTGAAGCTTTCTTT
CDR3: CASSVGGERTEAFF
J: TRBJ1-1
size: few
V: TRBV9
D: .

DNA: TGCGCCAGCAGCCAAGATAGGCTAGCGGGGACGGTCGGGGAGCTGTTTTTT
CDR3: CASSQDRLAGTVGELFF
J: TRBJ2-2
size: few
V: TRBV4-1
D: TRBD2

DNA: TGTGCCATCAGTGAGGAGTATGAGCAGTTCTTC
CDR3: CAISEEYEQFF
J: TRBJ2-1
size: few
V: TRBV10-3
D: .

DNA: TGTGCCTGGAGCGCAGGGATAGGCAATCAGCCCCAGCATTTT
CDR3: CAWSAGIGNQPQHF
J: TRBJ1-5
size: .
V: TRBV30
D: .

DNA: TGCGCCAGCAGCTTGGGACAGGCGTTTCAAGAGACCCAGTACTTC
CDR3: CASSLGQAFQETQYF
J: TRBJ2-5
size: .
V: TRBV5-1
D: .

DNA: TGTGCTAGTGGCGCGGGATACGAGCAGTACTTC
CDR3: CASGAGYEQYF
J: TRBJ2-7
size: few
V: TRBV12-5
D: .

DNA: TGTGCCAGCCCAGGTAGGGGTTTCTACAATGAGCAGTTCTTC
CDR3: CASPGRGFYNEQFF
J: TRBJ2-1
size: .
V: TRBV18
D: .

DNA: TGTGCCAGCAGCTCAGGTGGTTATAATTCACCCCTCCACTTT
CDR3: CASSSGGYNSPLHF
J: TRBJ1-6
size: .
V: TRBV11-2
D: .

DNA: TGTGCCAGCAGCATACGACAGGGGCGAGGCGGGGAGCTGTTTTTT
CDR3: CASSIRQGRGGELFF
J: TRBJ2-2
size: .
V: TRBV5-6
D: TRBD1

DNA: TGTGCCAGCTCACCCACGGGGGTCGCTGGCTACACCTTC
CDR3: CASSPTGVAGYTF
J: TRBJ1-2
size: .
V: TRBV18
D: .

DNA: TGTGCCAGCAGCTTGACAGGGGGCATAACCGGGGAGCTGTTTTTT
CDR3: CASSLTGGITGELFF
J: TRBJ2-2
size: .
V: TRBV7-6
D: TRBD1

DNA: TGTGCCAGCAGACCAGACAGGCAATCTAACTATGGCTACACCTTC
CDR3: CASRPDRQSNYGYTF
J: TRBJ1-2
size: few
V: TRBV2
D: .

DNA: TGTGCCAGTAGGGGACTAGCGTCGAATGAGCAGTTCTTC
CDR3: CASRGLASNEQFF
J: TRBJ2-1
size: .
V: TRBV19
D: TRBD2

DNA: TGCAGCGCTCTCGCGGAGGGGGCGAGGAATGAGCAGTTCTTC
CDR3: CSALAEGARNEQFF
J: TRBJ2-1
size: few
V: TRBV29-1
D: .

DNA: TGTGCCAGCAGTTTCCCCAGGGGTTCCTATAATTCACCCCTCCACTTT
CDR3: CASSFPRGSYNSPLHF
J: TRBJ1-6
size: .
V: TRBV28
D: .

DNA: TGTGCCAGCCAGGACATCTCGAACTCTGGAAACACCATATATTTT
CDR3: CASQDISNSGNTIYF
J: TRBJ1-3
size: .
V: TRBV18
D: .

DNA: TGTGCCACCTCGGGAGGGGACTCCTACGAGCAGTACTTC
CDR3: CATSGGDSYEQYF
J: TRBJ2-7
size: few
V: TRBV10-3
D: TRBD2

DNA: TGTGCTAGTGGTGGGACAGGATCGACCACCGGGGAGCTGTTTTTT
CDR3: CASGGTGSTTGELFF
J: TRBJ2-2
size: few
V: TRBV12-5
D: TRBD1

DNA: TGTGCCAGCAGTGCCGGGACAGCCACAGATACGCAGTATTTT
CDR3: CASSAGTATDTQYF
J: TRBJ2-3
size: few
V: TRBV2
D: TRBD1

DNA: TGTGCCAGCAGCTTGCAGGGGGGCTACGAGCAGTACTTC
CDR3: CASSLQGGYEQYF
J: TRBJ2-7
size: .
V: TRBV5-4
D: .

DNA: TGTGCCAGCAGCTTAGCCGGGACTAGCGGGACGGGGCAGTACTTC
CDR3: CASSLAGTSGTGQYF
J: TRBJ2-7
size: .
V: TRBV11-3
D: TRBD2

DNA: TGTGCCAGCAGCCTCGGGAGAGACGCTTTCTTT
CDR3: CASSLGRDAFF
J: TRBJ1-1
size: few
V: TRBV6-6
D: .

DNA: TGTGCCAGCAGTCATCCGTCGACAGGGTACACTGAAGCTTTCTTT
CDR3: CASSHPSTGYTEAFF
J: TRBJ1-1
size: few
V: TRBV28
D: TRBD1

DNA: TGTGCCAGCAGTTACTCGATACGGGGTGAGCAGTTCTTC
CDR3: CASSYSIRGEQFF
J: TRBJ2-1
size: few
V: TRBV6-6
D: .

DNA: TGCGCCAGCAGCCAAGGGACAGGGAAACAGCCCCAGCATTTT
CDR3: CASSQGTGKQPQHF
J: TRBJ1-5
size: .
V: TRBV4-1
D: TRBD1

DNA: TGCGCCAGCAGATTAAACGGCCAGGGGGTCACAGATACGCAGTATTTT
CDR3: CASRLNGQGVTDTQYF
J: TRBJ2-3
size: .
V: TRBV5-1
D: TRBD1

DNA: TGTGCCACCAGTATGACAGGGGATTGGCAGCCCCAGCATTTT
CDR3: CATSMTGDWQPQHF
J: TRBJ1-5
size: .
V: TRBV15
D: TRBD1

DNA: TGTGCCAGCAGGGGAGAGTTGGACTCTGGAAACACCATATATTTT
CDR3: CASRGELDSGNTIYF
J: TRBJ1-3
size: .
V: TRBV6-1
D: .

DNA: TGTGCCAGCACCTCTCCTCCCGGGGAGCTGTTTTTT
CDR3: CASTSPPGELFF
J: TRBJ2-2
size: few
V: TRBV7-9
D: .

DNA: TGTGCCAGCAGCCCCGGGACAGGGGTAGAAAAACTGTTTTTT
CDR3: CASSPGTGVEKLFF
J: TRBJ1-4
size: .
V: TRBV28
D: TRBD1

DNA: TGTGCCAGCAGCAAAGCGCTTGGACAGATCTCCTACGAGCAGTACTTC
CDR3: CASSKALGQISYEQYF
J: TRBJ2-7
size: few
V: TRBV21-1
D: .

DNA: TGTGCCAGCAGCCCAGCGGCGGGAGGGCACAATGAGCAGTTCTTC
CDR3: CASSPAAGGHNEQFF
J: TRBJ2-1
size: .
V: TRBV7-9
D: TRBD2

DNA: TGTGCCAGCAGCTCTACAGGGCTATCCTACGAGCAGTACTTC
CDR3: CASSSTGLSYEQYF
J: TRBJ2-7
size: few
V: TRBV7-9
D: .

DNA: TGTGCCAGCAGTAACAGGCAACACTACGAGCAGTTCTTC
CDR3: CASSNRQHYEQFF
J: TRBJ2-1
size: .
V: TRBV2
D: .

DNA: TGTGCCTGGAGCACCGGGGTCGGGGAGACCCAGTACTTC
CDR3: CAWSTGVGETQYF
J: TRBJ2-5
size: .
V: TRBV30
D: .

DNA: TGCGCCAGCAGCCCGCGGACAGGCTCCTACGAGCAGTACTTC
CDR3: CASSPRTGSYEQYF
J: TRBJ2-7
size: few
V: TRBV5-1
D: TRBD1

DNA: TGTGCCAGCTCACCAGAGCAGGTTGGATCACCCCTCCACTTT
CDR3: CASSPEQVGSPLHF
J: TRBJ1-6
size: few
V: TRBV18
D: .

DNA: TGTGCCATCAGCCTCACGGGGGGTGAGCAGTTCTTC
CDR3: CAISLTGGEQFF
J: TRBJ2-1
size: .
V: TRBV10-3
D: TRBD2

DNA: TGTGCCAGCAGCTCAGCCGGGGGTTTCTATGGCTACACCTTC
CDR3: CASSSAGGFYGYTF
J: TRBJ1-2
size: .
V: TRBV7-9
D: .

DNA: TGCGCCAGCAGCTCGGACAGGGTGGTCTCTGGAAACACCATATATTTT
CDR3: CASSSDRVVSGNTIYF
J: TRBJ1-3
size: few
V: TRBV5-1
D: TRBD1

DNA: TGTGCCAGCAGTGAAAGCGGATTGGGCGAAAAACTGTTTTTT
CDR3: CASSESGLGEKLFF
J: TRBJ1-4
size: few
V: TRBV2
D: .

DNA: TGTGCTAGTGGCCCCCAGGGGGCGGCCTATGGCTACACCTTC
CDR3: CASGPQGAAYGYTF
J: TRBJ1-2
size: .
V: TRBV12-5
D: TRBD1

DNA: TGTGCCAGCAGCCCCGGACAAACTAACTATGGCTACACCTTC
CDR3: CASSPGQTNYGYTF
J: TRBJ1-2
size: .
V: TRBV7-9
D: .

DNA: TGTGCCAGCAGTTGGACAGGGACGGGAACTGAAGCTTTCTTT
CDR3: CASSWTGTGTEAFF
J: TRBJ1-1
size: few
V: TRBV6-5
D: TRBD1

DNA: TGTGCCAGCCGAGCGGGAACGTTCCAAGAGACCCAGTACTTC
CDR3: CASRAGTFQETQYF
J: TRBJ2-5
size: .
V: TRBV6-5
D: TRBD2

DNA: TGTGCCAGCAGCTTAGGAGGAGGGCGGACCGGGGAGCTGTTTTTT
CDR3: CASSLGGGRTGELFF
J: TRBJ2-2
size: .
V: TRBV11-3
D: .